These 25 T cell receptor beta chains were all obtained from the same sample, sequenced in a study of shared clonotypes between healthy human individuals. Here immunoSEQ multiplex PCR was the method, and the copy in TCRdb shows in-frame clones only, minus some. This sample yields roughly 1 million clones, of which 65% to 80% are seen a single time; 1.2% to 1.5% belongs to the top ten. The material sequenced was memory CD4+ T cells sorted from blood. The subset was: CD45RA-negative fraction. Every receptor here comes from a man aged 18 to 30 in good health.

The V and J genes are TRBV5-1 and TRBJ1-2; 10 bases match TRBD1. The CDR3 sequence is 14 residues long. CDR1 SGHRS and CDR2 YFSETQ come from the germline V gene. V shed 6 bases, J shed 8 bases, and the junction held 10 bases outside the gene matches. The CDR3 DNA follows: TGCGCCAGCACTTATTCGACAGGGGGCACCGGCTACACCTTC. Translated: CASTYSTGGTGYTF. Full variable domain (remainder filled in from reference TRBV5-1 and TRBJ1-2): KAGVTQTPRYLIKTRGQQVTLSCSPISGHRSVSWYQQTPGQGLQFLFEYFSETQRNKGNFPGRFSGRQFSNSRSEMNVSTLELGDSALYLCASTYSTGGTGYTFGSGTRLTVV.

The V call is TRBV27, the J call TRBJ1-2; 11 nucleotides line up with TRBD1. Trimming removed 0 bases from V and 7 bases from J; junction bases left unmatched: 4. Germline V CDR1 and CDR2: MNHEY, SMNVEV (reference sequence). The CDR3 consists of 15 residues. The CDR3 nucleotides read TGTGCCAGCAGTTTATCGGGACAGGGGGAGTTTGGCTACACCTTC. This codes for CASSLSGQGEFGYTF.

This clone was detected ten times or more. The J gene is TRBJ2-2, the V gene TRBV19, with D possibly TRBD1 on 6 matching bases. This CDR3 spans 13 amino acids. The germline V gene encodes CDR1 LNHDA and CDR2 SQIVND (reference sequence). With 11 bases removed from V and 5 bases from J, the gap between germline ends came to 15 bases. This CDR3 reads CASLGTSTGELFF. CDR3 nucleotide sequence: TGTGCCTCTCTAGGGACATCGACCGGGGAGCTGTTTTTT.

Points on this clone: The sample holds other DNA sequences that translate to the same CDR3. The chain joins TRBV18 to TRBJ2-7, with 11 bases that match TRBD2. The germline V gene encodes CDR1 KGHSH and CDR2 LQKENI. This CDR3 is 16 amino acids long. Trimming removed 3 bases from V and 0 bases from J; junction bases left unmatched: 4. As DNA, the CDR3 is TGTGCCAGCTCACCCCCAGGACTAGCGGGCTCCTACGAGCAGTACTTC. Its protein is CASSPPGLAGSYEQYF.

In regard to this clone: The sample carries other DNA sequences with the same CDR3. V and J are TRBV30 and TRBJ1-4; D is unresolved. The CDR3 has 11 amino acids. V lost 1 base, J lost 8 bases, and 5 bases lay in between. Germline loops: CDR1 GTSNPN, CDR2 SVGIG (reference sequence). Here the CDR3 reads CAWSGSEKLFF. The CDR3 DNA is TGTGCCTGGAGTGGTAGCGAAAAACTGTTTTTT.

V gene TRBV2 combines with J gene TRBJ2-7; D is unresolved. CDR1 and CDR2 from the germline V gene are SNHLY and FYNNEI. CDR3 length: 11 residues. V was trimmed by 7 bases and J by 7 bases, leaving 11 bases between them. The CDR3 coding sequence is TGTGCCAGCACGGTATCTGGGGAGCAGTACTTC. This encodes CASTVSGEQYF.

CDR3 residues: CASSPNYEQFF. As DNA, the CDR3 is TGTGCCAGCAGCCCAAACTATGAGCAGTTCTTC. The chain uses TRBV11-2 and TRBJ2-1; D unclear. Trimming took off 5 bases at V and 8 bases at J, with 7 bases between the two ends. From germline, CDR1 is SGHAT and CDR2 FQNNGV. This CDR3 spans 11 amino acids. Complete variable domain (other parts from reference TRBV11-2 and TRBJ2-1): EAGVAQSPRYKIIEKRQSVAFWCNPISGHATLYWYQQILGQGPKLLIQFQNNGVVDDSQLPKDRFSAERLKGVDSTLKIQPAKLEDSAVYLCASSPNYEQFFGPGTRLTVL.

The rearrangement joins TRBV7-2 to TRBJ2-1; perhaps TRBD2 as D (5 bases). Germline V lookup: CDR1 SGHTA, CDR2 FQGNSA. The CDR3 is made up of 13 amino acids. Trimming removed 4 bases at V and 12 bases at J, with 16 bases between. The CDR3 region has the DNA TGTGCCAGCAGCTCGCAGGAGGCTAGCAGGCAGTTCTTC. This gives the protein CASSSQEASRQFF.

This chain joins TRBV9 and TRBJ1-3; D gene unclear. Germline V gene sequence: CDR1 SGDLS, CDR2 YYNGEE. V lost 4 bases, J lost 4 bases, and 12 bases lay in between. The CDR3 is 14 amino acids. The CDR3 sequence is CASSPKVLGNTIYF. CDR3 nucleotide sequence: TGTGCCAGCAGCCCCAAAGTTCTGGGAAACACCATATATTTT. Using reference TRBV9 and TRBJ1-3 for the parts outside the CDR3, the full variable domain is DSGVTQTPKHLITATGQRVTLRCSPRSGDLSVYWYQQSLDQGLQFLIQYYNGEERAKGNILERFSAQQFPDLHSELNLSSLELGDSALYFCASSPKVLGNTIYFGEGSWLTVV.

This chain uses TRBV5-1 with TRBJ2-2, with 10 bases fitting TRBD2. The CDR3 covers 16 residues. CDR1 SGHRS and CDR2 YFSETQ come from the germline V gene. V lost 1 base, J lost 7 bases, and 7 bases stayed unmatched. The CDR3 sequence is CASSLSAGGLGGELFF. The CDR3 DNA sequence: TGCGCCAGCAGCTTGTCAGCGGGAGGGCTCGGCGGGGAGCTGTTTTTT.

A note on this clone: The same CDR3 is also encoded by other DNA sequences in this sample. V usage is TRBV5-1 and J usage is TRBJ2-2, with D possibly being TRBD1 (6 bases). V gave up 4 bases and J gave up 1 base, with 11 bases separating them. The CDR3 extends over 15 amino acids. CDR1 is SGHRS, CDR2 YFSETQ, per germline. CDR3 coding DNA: TGCGCCAGCAGCCCTAGGACAGTGAACACCGGGGAGCTGTTTTTT. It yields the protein CASSPRTVNTGELFF.

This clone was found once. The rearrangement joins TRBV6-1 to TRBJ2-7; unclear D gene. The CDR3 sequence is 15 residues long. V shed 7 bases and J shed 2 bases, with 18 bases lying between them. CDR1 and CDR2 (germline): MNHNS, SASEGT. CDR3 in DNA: TGTGCCAGCACCCCGGAGTGGGGAATAACCTACGAGCAGTACTTC. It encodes CASTPEWGITYEQYF.

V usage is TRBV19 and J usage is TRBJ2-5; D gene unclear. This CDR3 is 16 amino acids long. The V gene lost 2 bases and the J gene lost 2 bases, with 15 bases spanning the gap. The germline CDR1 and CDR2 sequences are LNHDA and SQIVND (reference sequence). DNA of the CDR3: TGTGCCAGTAGTATATCGGGCAGCGTGCCACAAGAGACCCAGTACTTC. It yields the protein CASSISGSVPQETQYF.

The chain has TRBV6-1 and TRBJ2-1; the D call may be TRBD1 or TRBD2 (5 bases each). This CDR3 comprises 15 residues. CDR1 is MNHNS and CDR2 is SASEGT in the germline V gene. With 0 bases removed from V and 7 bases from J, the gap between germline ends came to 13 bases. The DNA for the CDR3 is TGTGCCAGCAGTGAAGCTTTCGTTGGGGGTAATGAGCAGTTCTTC. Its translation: CASSEAFVGGNEQFF.

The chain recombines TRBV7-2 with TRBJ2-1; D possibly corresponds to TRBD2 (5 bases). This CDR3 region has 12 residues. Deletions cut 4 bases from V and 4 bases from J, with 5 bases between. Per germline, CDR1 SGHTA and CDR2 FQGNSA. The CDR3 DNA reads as TGTGCCAGCAGCTCGGGGTACAATGAGCAGTTCTTC. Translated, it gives CASSSGYNEQFF.

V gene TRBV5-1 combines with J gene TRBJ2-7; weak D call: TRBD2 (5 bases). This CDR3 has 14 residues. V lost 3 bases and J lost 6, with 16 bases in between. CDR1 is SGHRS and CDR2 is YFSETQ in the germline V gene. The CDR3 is CASSSTRGSLEQYF. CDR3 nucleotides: TGCGCCAGCAGCTCCACCCGAGGGTCCCTCGAGCAGTACTTC.

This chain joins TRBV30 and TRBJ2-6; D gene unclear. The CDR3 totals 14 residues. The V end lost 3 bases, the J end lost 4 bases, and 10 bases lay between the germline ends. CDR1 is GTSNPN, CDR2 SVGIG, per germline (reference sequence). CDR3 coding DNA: TGTGCCTGGAGAACGGGTAACGGGGCCAACGTCCTGACTTTC. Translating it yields CAWRTGNGANVLTF.

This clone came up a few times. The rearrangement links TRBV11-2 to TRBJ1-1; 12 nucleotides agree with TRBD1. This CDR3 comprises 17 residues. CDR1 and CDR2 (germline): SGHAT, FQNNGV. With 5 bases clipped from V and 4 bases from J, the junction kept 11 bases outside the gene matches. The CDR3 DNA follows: TGTGCCAGCAGCGTACCGGGACAGGGGGCGTGGGGCACTGAAGCTTTCTTT. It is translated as CASSVPGQGAWGTEAFF.

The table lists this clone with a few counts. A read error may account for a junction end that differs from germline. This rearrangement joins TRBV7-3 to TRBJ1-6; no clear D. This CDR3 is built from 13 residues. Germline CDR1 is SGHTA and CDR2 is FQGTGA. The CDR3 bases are TGTGCCAGCAGCTTAATCAAACTTCGTGGGGAAAACTTT. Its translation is CASSLIKLRGENF.

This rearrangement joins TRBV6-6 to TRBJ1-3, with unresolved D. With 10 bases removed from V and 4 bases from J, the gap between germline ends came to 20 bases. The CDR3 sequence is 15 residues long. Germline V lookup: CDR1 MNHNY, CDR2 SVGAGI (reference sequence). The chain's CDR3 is CATNEDLRLGNTIYF. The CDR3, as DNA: TGTGCCACAAACGAGGACCTCCGACTGGGAAACACCATATATTTT.

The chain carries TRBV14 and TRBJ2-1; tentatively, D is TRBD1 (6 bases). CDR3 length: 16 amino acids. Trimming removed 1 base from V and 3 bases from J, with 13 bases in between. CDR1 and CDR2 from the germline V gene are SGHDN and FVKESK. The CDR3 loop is CASSQASQGNYNEQFF. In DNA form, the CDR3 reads TGTGCCAGCAGCCAAGCCTCACAGGGAAACTACAATGAGCAGTTCTTC.

The CDR3 coding sequence is TGTGCCAGCAGCTCGGACGGCAGCTCCTACAATGAGCAGTTCTTC. It yields the protein CASSSDGSSYNEQFF. The V call is TRBV7-8, the J call TRBJ2-1; D unclear. This CDR3 region has 15 residues. V was cut by 4 bases and J by 0 bases, with 10 bases left in between. Per germline, CDR1 SGHVS and CDR2 FQNEAQ. Complete variable domain (other parts from reference TRBV7-8 and TRBJ2-1): GAGVSQSPRYKVAKRGQDVALRCDPISGHVSLFWYQQALGQGPEFLTYFQNEAQLDKSGLPSDRFFAERPEGSVSTLKIQRTQQEDSAVYLCASSSDGSSYNEQFFGPGTRLTVL.

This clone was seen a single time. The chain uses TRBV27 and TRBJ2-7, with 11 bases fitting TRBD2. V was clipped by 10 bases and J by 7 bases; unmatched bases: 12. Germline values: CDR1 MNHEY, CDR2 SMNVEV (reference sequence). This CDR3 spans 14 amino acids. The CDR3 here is CATMVAGGPGEQYF. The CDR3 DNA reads TGTGCCACTATGGTAGCGGGAGGGCCTGGAGAGCAGTACTTC.

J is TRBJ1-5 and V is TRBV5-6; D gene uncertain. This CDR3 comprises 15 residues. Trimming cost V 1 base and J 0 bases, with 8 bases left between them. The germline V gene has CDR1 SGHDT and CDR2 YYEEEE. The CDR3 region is CASSLRSVSNQPQHF. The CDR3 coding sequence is TGTGCCAGCAGCTTGAGGTCCGTTAGCAATCAGCCCCAGCATTTT.

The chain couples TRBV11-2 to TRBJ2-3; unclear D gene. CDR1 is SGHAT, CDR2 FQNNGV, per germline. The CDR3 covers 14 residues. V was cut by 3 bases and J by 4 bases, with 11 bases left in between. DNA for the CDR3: TGTGCCAGCAGCTTCAAAGACCCCGCAGATACGCAGTATTTT. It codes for CASSFKDPADTQYF.